The 14 T cell receptor beta chains below were found in one sample sequenced in a study of blood T cells in healthy people across ages. Sample-barcoded 5' priming and a J-beta primer mix drove a second PCR of roughly 6 to 12 cycles. TCRdb processed the 5' RACE reads anew with MiXCR; each CDR3 protein has one entry. Of some 1,800,000 distinct CDR3 sequences listed, 30% to 40% are singletons. Sequenced material: blood. The receptors derive from a human donor in good health.

The sample holds a few counts of this clonotype. V and J are TRBV6-5 and TRBJ1-4; D perhaps matches TRBD1 (5 bases). Germline loops: CDR1 MNHEY, CDR2 SVGAGI. The CDR3 runs to 15 residues. The germline V and J ends were trimmed by 6 bases and 2 bases, with 13 bases remaining between them. The DNA of the CDR3 is TGTGCCAGCAGACTTCAGGGCTGGACTAATGAAAAACTGTTTTTT. Translation gives CASRLQGWTNEKLFF.

The chain couples TRBV27 to TRBJ1-1; D unclear. CDR1 MNHEY and CDR2 SMNVEV come from the germline V gene (reference sequence). Trimming stripped 3 bases from V and 5 bases from J, with 13 bases between. This CDR3 contains 14 residues. The CDR3 loop reads CASSFKEGRTEAFF. In DNA form, the CDR3 reads TGTGCCAGCAGTTTTAAGGAGGGAAGGACTGAAGCTTTCTTT.

The chain joins TRBV11-2 to TRBJ2-1, with a possible D match to TRBD2 (5 bases). The CDR3 covers 15 residues. Trimming took 0 bases from V and 6 from J, leaving 12 bases between them. CDR1 is SGHAT and CDR2 is FQNNGV in the germline V gene. In DNA, the CDR3 is TGTGCCAGCAGCTTAGAGGTCACCGGGGTCAATGAGCAGTTCTTC. Its translation is CASSLEVTGVNEQFF.

This clonotype was observed a handful of times. This chain joins TRBV6-2 or TRBV6-3 and TRBJ2-1; no clear D gene. V gave up 4 bases and J gave up 7 bases, with 17 bases separating them. The CDR3 extends over 15 amino acids. The germline CDR1 and CDR2 sequences are MNHEY and SVGEGT. The CDR3 region is CASSSNGPLSNEQFF. The DNA for the CDR3 is TGTGCCAGCAGTTCCAACGGGCCCCTGTCGAATGAGCAGTTCTTC.

The gene calls are TRBV6-1 and TRBJ2-7; 7 bases agree with TRBD1. Germline trimming cut 5 bases from V and 7 bases from J; bases unmatched to any gene: 17. The CDR3 has 16 residues. CDR1 is MNHNS and CDR2 is SASEGT in the germline V gene. CDR3: CASSQYRGEGAEEQYF. CDR3 nucleotides: TGTGCCAGCAGTCAATACCGCGGTGAGGGGGCTGAAGAGCAGTACTTC.

V and J are TRBV7-2 and TRBJ2-7; 7 bases are shared with TRBD1. Trimming took 2 bases from V and 2 from J; bases not matched to a gene: 9. Looked up from germline, CDR1 is SGHTA and CDR2 is FQGNSA. The CDR3 totals 16 residues. CDR3 amino acids: CASSLKVDRLAYEQYF. The CDR3 coding sequence is TGTGCCAGCAGCTTAAAAGTGGACAGGTTGGCCTACGAGCAGTACTTC.

This clonotype was counted a few times. The chain employs TRBV5-1 and TRBJ1-1; TRBD1 is a possible D gene (6 bases). Germline V CDR1 and CDR2: SGHRS, YFSETQ. Trimming took off 4 bases at V and 1 base at J, with 14 bases between the two ends. The CDR3 runs 15 residues. CDR3 loop: CASSLQGRENTEAFF. In DNA form, the CDR3 reads TGCGCCAGCAGCCTACAGGGAAGGGAGAACACTGAAGCTTTCTTT.

The chain employs TRBV5-1 and TRBJ1-4; D possibly corresponds to TRBD1 (6 bases). The CDR3 loop spans 15 amino acids. V shed 2 bases and J shed 5 bases, with 13 bases lying between them. CDR1 SGHRS and CDR2 YFSETQ come from the germline V gene. CDR3 in amino acids: CASSFRTAGNEKLFF. CDR3 DNA: TGCGCCAGCAGCTTTCGGACAGCTGGGAATGAAAAACTGTTTTTT. Full variable domain (rest looked up from reference TRBV5-1 and TRBJ1-4): KAGVTQTPRYLIKTRGQQVTLSCSPISGHRSVSWYQQTPGQGLQFLFEYFSETQRNKGNFPGRFSGRQFSNSRSEMNVSTLELGDSALYLCASSFRTAGNEKLFFGSGTQLSVL.

This clonotype has only a few counts. The rearrangement links TRBV4-3 to TRBJ2-1; 7 positions agree with TRBD1. The CDR3 runs to 17 residues. Germline CDR1 and CDR2: LGHNA and YSLEER. J was trimmed by 7 bases and V by 0 bases; bases with no gene match: 12. As DNA, the CDR3 is TGCGCCAGCAGCCAAGATAGGCAGGGGGTAGTCCTAAATGAGCAGTTCTTC. Translation gives CASSQDRQGVVLNEQFF.

This chain joins TRBV20-1 and TRBJ2-7; D may be TRBD1 (6 bases). The DNA matches TRBJ2-5 better at its end, which makes the J call doubtful. CDR1 is DFQATT, CDR2 SNEGSKA, per germline (reference sequence). CDR3 length: 14 residues. The CDR3 DNA follows: TGCAGTGCTAACCCGGGCAGGGGAGTAGAGACCCAGTACTTC. Translating gives CSANPGRGVETQYF.

A few counts support this clonotype. The J gene is TRBJ2-1, the V gene TRBV3-1; TRBD2 is a possible D gene (5 bases). Trimming stripped 1 base from V and 1 base from J, with 8 bases between. CDR1 and CDR2 (germline): LGHDT, YNNKEL (reference sequence). CDR3 length: 15 residues. In nucleotides, the CDR3 is TGTGCCAGCAGCCAAGCTCGGGGTTCCTACAATGAGCAGTTCTTC. It translates to CASSQARGSYNEQFF.

The genes are TRBV11-1 and TRBJ2-7; TRBD2 is a possible D gene (5 bases). V was shortened by 4 bases and J by 3 bases, with 37 bases between the two germline ends. CDR3 size: 22 residues. CDR1 and CDR2 from the germline V gene are SGHAT and FQDESV (reference sequence). This chain's CDR3 is CASSSRLVAQLDWSPTLYEQYF. The CDR3 nucleotides are TGTGCCAGCAGCTCGCGATTGGTCGCCCAGTTGGACTGGTCCCCCACCCTCTACGAGCAGTACTTC. Filled out from reference TRBV11-1 and TRBJ2-7, the complete variable domain reads EAEVAQSPRYKITEKSQAVAFWCDPISGHATLYWYRQILGQGPELLVQFQDESVVDDSQLPKDRFSAERLKGVDSTLKIQPAELGDSAMYLCASSSRLVAQLDWSPTLYEQYFGPGTRLTVT.

J is TRBJ2-7 and V is TRBV7-9; D uncertain. Trimming cost V 4 bases and J 5 bases, with 24 bases left between them. The CDR3 has 17 residues. In germline, CDR1 is SEHNR, CDR2 FQNEAQ (reference sequence). CDR3 bases: TGTGCCAGCAGCTCAGCATACGGCCTTGGTTCCAAAGACGAGCAGTACTTC. Protein product: CASSSAYGLGSKDEQYF.

V is TRBV20-1 and J is TRBJ1-2; D ambiguous. The germline V and J ends were trimmed by 1 base and 2 bases, with 8 bases remaining between them. CDR3 length: 13 amino acids. In germline, CDR1 is DFQATT, CDR2 SNEGSKA (reference sequence). DNA of the CDR3: TGCAGTGCTAGAGCATCCCAAAACTATGGCTACACCTTC. Translation: CSARASQNYGYTF.